This TCR beta chain was sequenced during a study of blood T cell repertoires in COVID-19. Study information: Specimens from acute and convalescent COVID-19 originated in the United States, Italy and Spain. T cells, B-cell-depleted T cells, or PBMCs provided the cDNA or gDNA that served as material.

Germline V gives CDR1 SGDLS, CDR2 YYNGEE. The CDR3 sequence is 14 residues long. Trimming took 4 bases from V and 3 from J; bases not matched to a gene: 7. Original processing notes: Amplification of reference gene primers provided the estimated nucleated cell counts. The protocol was immunoSEQ multiplex PCR, while the TCRdb copy is restricted to in-frame clones and leaves out a portion. V and J calls and clone size come straight from that table; D and trimming were deduced from the DNA. The table lists about 120,000 clones, just over 85% of them singletons. The rearrangement joins TRBV9 to TRBJ2-7, with 7 positions matching TRBD1. Sequencing was carried out using peripheral blood. This clonotype was sampled from a man in his forties with acute or convalescent COVID-19. CDR3 protein: CASSRRDRDYEQYF. Written as DNA, the CDR3 is TGTGCCAGCAGCAGACGGGACAGAGACTACGAGCAGTACTTC.